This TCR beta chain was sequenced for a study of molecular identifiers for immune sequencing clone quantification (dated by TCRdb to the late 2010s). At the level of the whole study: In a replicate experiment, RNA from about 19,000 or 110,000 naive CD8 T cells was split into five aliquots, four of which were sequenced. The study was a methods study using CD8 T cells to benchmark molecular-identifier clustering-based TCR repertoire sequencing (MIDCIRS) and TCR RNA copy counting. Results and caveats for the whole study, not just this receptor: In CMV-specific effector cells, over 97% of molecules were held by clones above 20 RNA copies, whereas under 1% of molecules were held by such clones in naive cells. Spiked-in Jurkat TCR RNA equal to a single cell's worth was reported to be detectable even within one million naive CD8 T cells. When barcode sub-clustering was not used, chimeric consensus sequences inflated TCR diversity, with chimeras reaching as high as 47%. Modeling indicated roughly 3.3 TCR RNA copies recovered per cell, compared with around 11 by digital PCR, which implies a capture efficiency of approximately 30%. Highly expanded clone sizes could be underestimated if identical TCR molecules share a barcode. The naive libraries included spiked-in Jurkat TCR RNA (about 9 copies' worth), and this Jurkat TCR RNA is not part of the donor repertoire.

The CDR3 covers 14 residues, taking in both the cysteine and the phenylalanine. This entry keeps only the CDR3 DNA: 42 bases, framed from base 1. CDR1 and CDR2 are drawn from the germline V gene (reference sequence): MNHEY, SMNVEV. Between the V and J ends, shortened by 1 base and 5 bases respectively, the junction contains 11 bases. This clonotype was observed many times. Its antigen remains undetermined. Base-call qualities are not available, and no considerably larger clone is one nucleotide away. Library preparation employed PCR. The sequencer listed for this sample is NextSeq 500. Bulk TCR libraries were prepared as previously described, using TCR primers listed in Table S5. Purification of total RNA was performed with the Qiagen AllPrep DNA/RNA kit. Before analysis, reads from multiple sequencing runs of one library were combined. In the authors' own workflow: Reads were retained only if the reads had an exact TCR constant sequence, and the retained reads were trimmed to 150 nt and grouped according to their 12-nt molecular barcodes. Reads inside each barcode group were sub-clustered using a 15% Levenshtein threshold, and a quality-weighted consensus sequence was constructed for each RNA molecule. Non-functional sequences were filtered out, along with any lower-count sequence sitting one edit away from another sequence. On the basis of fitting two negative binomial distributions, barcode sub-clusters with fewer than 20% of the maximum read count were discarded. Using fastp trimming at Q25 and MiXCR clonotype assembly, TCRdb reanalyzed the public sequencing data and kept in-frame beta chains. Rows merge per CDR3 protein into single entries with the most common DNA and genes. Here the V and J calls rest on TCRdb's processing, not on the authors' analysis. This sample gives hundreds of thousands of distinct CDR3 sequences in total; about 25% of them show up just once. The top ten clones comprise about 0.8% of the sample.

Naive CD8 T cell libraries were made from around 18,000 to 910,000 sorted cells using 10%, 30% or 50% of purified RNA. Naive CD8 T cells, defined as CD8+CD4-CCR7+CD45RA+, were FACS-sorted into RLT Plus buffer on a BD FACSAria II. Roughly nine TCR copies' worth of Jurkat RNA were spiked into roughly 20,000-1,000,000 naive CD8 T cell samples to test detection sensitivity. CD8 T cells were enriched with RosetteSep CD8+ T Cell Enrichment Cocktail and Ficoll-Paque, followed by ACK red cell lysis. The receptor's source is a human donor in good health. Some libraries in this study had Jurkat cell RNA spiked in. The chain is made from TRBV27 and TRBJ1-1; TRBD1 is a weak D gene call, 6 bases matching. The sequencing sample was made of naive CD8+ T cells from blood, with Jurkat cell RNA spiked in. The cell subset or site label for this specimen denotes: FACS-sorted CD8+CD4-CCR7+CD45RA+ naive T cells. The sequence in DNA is TGTGCCAGCAGTTTATGGGGGGCCGATACTGAAGCTTTCTTT. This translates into CASSLWGADTEAFF.